These 22 T cell receptor beta chains were all obtained from the same sample, sequenced in a study of Ad26.COV2.S vaccination and SARS-CoV-2 variants. As for treatment: about 20 received Ad26.COV2.S at low or high dose, single or two shots; 5 received placebo; per-sample allocation not given. On day 63 after the first injection, vaccine and placebo recipients gave samples. Measured with immunoSEQ multiplex PCR; TCRdb has only the in-frame clones, and not every one. This table has hundreds of thousands of clones, about 89% appearing once. Here the sequenced sample was peripheral blood, taken in a trial of Ad26.COV2.S vaccine versus placebo. These receptors all come from a person between 18 and 65 years old who received the Ad26.COV2.S COVID-19 vaccine or a placebo.

The chain joins TRBV11-2 to TRBJ2-7; D may be TRBD2 (5 bases). Germline CDR1 reads SGHAT; CDR2 reads FQNNGV. V was cut by 1 base and J by 6 bases, with 25 bases left in between. This CDR3 comprises 18 residues. The CDR3 DNA reads as TGTGCCAGCAGCTTAGCCCTGTCCTTTTCGCTAGTGGGGAGCGAGCAGTACTTC. As protein: CASSLALSFSLVGSEQYF.

The genes are TRBV19 and TRBJ2-5, with 14 positions matching TRBD2. V trimming: 5 bases; J trimming: 5 bases; junction bases outside the gene matches: 7. This CDR3 is 16 amino acids long. Germline CDR1 LNHDA, CDR2 SQIVND (reference sequence). The CDR3 loop reads CASSSTSGRGAETQYF. CDR3 nucleotides: TGTGCCAGTAGTTCGACTAGCGGGAGGGGGGCGGAGACCCAGTACTTC.

This chain links TRBV3-1 (or the pseudogene TRBV3-2) with TRBJ2-5; 8 nucleotides align to TRBD1. This CDR3 is 15 amino acids long. Losses at the gene ends were 1 base for V and 4 bases for J; bases not matched to a gene: 5. Germline CDR1 LGHDT, CDR2 YNNKEL (reference sequence). Here the CDR3 reads CASSQALQGGETQYF. CDR3 DNA sequence: TGTGCCAGCAGCCAAGCCTTACAGGGGGGAGAGACCCAGTACTTC.

This clone was detected only a few times. The chain joins TRBV6-6 to TRBJ2-2; 15 bases align to TRBD2. CDR3 length: 17 residues. In germline, CDR1 is MNHNY, CDR2 SVGAGI (reference sequence). V trimming: 5 bases; J trimming: 7 bases; junction bases outside the gene matches: 8. The CDR3 DNA reads as TGTGCCAGCAGTCGAACCGGGACTAGCGGGGGGATCGGGGAGCTGTTTTTT. It yields the protein CASSRTGTSGGIGELFF.

The chain recombines TRBV19 with TRBJ2-2, with 8 bases that match TRBD2. Germline CDR1 reads LNHDA; CDR2 reads SQIVND (reference sequence). V lost 5 bases to trimming and J lost 6 bases; unmatched junction nucleotides: 8. The CDR3 extends over 15 amino acids. This chain's CDR3 is CASSPEREWSGELFF. CDR3 coding DNA: TGTGCCAGTAGTCCGGAGCGGGAGTGGTCCGGGGAGCTGTTTTTT.

This sequence joins TRBV3-1 (or the pseudogene TRBV3-2) and TRBJ2-1; tentative D call: TRBD1 (6 bases). V was clipped by 1 base and J by 7 bases, with 11 bases between them. CDR3 length: 14 residues. Germline-derived CDR1 and CDR2 are LGHDT and YNNKEL (reference sequence). The CDR3 spells CASSQVFTGNEQFF. The DNA of the CDR3 is TGTGCCAGCAGCCAAGTATTCACAGGGAATGAGCAGTTCTTC.

The chain employs TRBV15 and TRBJ1-3; no clear D. V was shortened by 0 bases and J by 0 bases, with 9 bases between the two germline ends. This CDR3 contains 16 residues. The germline CDR1 and CDR2 sequences are LNHNV and YYDKDF (reference sequence). The CDR3 is CATSRDLAISGNTIYF. The CDR3 region has the DNA TGTGCCACCAGCAGAGATCTGGCGATCTCTGGAAACACCATATATTTT. The full variable domain, in which reference TRBV15 and TRBJ1-3 provide the parts outside the CDR3, is DAMVIQNPRYQVTQFGKPVTLSCSQTLNHNVMYWYQQKSSQAPKLLFHYYDKDFNNEADTPDNFQSRRPNTSFCFLDIRSPGLGDTAMYLCATSRDLAISGNTIYFGEGSWLTVV.

The chain employs TRBV2 and TRBJ1-1; D possibly corresponds to TRBD1 (5 bases). Trimming removed 8 bases at V and 3 bases at J, with 16 bases between. The V gene's germline CDR1 is SNHLY and CDR2 FYNNEI. The CDR3 extends over 14 amino acids. The CDR3 DNA reads as TGTGCCAGCGGAACCAAGCAGGGCCACACTGAAGCTTTCTTT. Encoded protein: CASGTKQGHTEAFF.

V and J are TRBV6-2 or TRBV6-3 and TRBJ1-5; 7 bases match TRBD1. Looked up from germline, CDR1 is MNHEY and CDR2 is SVGEGT. V shed 2 bases, J shed 11 bases, and the junction held 18 bases outside the gene matches. The CDR3 contains 17 residues. DNA for the CDR3: TGTGCCAGCAGTTACCTTGGGGCTCGACAGGGAAATGCGGCCCAGCATTTT. It codes for CASSYLGARQGNAAQHF.

The rearrangement links TRBV7-9 to TRBJ1-5; TRBD1 matches at 8 bases. CDR1 and CDR2 from the germline V gene are SEHNR and FQNEAQ (reference sequence). Trimming took 0 bases from V and 2 from J; bases not matched to a gene: 0. This CDR3 is built from 15 residues. The CDR3 spells CASSLAGQGNQPQHF. The CDR3 DNA follows: TGTGCCAGCAGCTTAGCGGGACAGGGCAATCAGCCCCAGCATTTT. Together with reference TRBV7-9 and TRBJ1-5, the CDR3 gives the full variable domain: DTGVSQNPRHKITKRGQNVTFRCDPISEHNRLYWYRQTLGQGPEFLTYFQNEAQLEKSRLLSDRFSAERPKGSFSTLEIQRTEQGDSAMYLCASSLAGQGNQPQHFGDGTRLSIL.

V gene TRBV5-1 combines with J gene TRBJ1-5; no definite D call. Trimming stripped 1 base from V and 2 bases from J, with 10 bases between. The CDR3 has 15 amino acids. Germline lookup yields CDR1 SGHRS and CDR2 YFSETQ. Here the CDR3 DNA reads TGCGCCAGCAGCTTGTTTGCTGGGGGCAATCAGCCCCAGCATTTT. Its protein product is CASSLFAGGNQPQHF.

The CDR3 reads CASSRLQETQYF. CDR3 coding DNA: TGTGCCAGCAGTCGACTGCAAGAGACCCAGTACTTC. The chain couples TRBV3-1 (or the pseudogene TRBV3-2) to TRBJ2-5, with D unclear. Germline loops: CDR1 LGHDT, CDR2 YNNKEL (reference sequence). V was trimmed by 6 bases and J by 2 bases, leaving 7 bases between them. This CDR3 spans 12 amino acids.

The gene calls are TRBV11-2 and TRBJ2-3; TRBD1 aligns across 7 bases. V lost 6 bases, J lost 0 bases, and 6 bases stayed unmatched. The CDR3 is 15 residues long. Per the germline V gene, CDR1 is SGHAT and CDR2 is FQNNGV. This CDR3 is CASSFDRASTDTQYF. In DNA form, the CDR3 reads TGTGCCAGCAGTTTCGACAGGGCGAGCACAGATACGCAGTATTTT.

V is TRBV4-2 and J is TRBJ1-5, with 7 bases that match TRBD1. After removal of 2 bases from V and 1 base from J, the junction contained 11 bases not matched to a gene. Germline CDR1 is LGHNA and CDR2 is YNFKEQ. This CDR3 comprises 18 residues. In DNA form, the CDR3 reads TGTGCCAGCAGCCAAAGAACGAACAGGGGAGGGAGCAATCAGCCCCAGCATTTT. Translating gives CASSQRTNRGGSNQPQHF.

The genes are TRBV6-5 and TRBJ2-7; 7 bases are shared with TRBD2. Trimming took 2 bases from V and 2 from J; bases not matched to a gene: 6. The CDR3 length is 15 residues. Germline V gene lookup returns CDR1 MNHEY and CDR2 SVGAGI. The CDR3 nucleotides are TGTGCCAGCAGTTACGGGTCGGGAGGCACCTACGAGCAGTACTTC. Amino acids: CASSYGSGGTYEQYF.

This clone has a single count. The chain carries TRBV20-1 and TRBJ2-7; TRBD2 aligns across 10 bases. CDR3 size: 14 residues. Trimming at V came to 3 bases and at J to 6 bases, leaving 8 bases not matched to a gene. From germline, CDR1 is DFQATT and CDR2 SNEGSKA (reference sequence). CDR3 sequence (DNA): TGCAGTGCTAGTGGAGCTAGCGGGGGACGCGAGCAGTACTTC. Translation gives CSASGASGGREQYF.

To note about this clone: Mismatch with germline at one junction end may stem from a read error. The chain carries TRBV11-2 and TRBJ2-7; TRBD1 matches at 8 bases. The germline gives CDR1 SGHAT, CDR2 FQNNGV. This CDR3 is built from 15 residues. DNA for the CDR3: TGTGCCAGCAACTTACCCGGACAGGGCTCCTACGAGCAGTACTTC. Protein sequence: CASNLPGQGSYEQYF. Complete variable domain (other parts from reference TRBV11-2 and TRBJ2-7): EAGVAQSPRYKIIEKRQSVAFWCNPISGHATLYWYQQILGQGPKLLIQFQNNGVVDDSQLPKDRFSAERLKGVDSTLKIQPAKLEDSAVYLCASNLPGQGSYEQYFGPGTRLTVT.

V usage is TRBV5-1 and J usage is TRBJ1-1; D not certain. The CDR3 is made up of 12 amino acids. Trimming cost V 7 bases and J 6 bases, with 13 bases left between them. Per germline, CDR1 SGHRS and CDR2 YFSETQ. CDR3 amino acids: CASGTQRAEAFF. DNA of the CDR3: TGCGCCAGCGGAACCCAAAGGGCTGAAGCTTTCTTT.

This clone appeared a single time. The chain couples TRBV20-1 to TRBJ2-1; D gene uncertain. This CDR3 is 11 amino acids long. Deletions cut 8 bases from V and 0 bases from J, with 5 bases between. Germline assignment: CDR1 DFQATT and CDR2 SNEGSKA (reference sequence). The CDR3 nucleotides read TGCAGTACCGGCTCCTACAATGAGCAGTTCTTC. It specifies CSTGSYNEQFF.

The chain has TRBV3-1 (or the pseudogene TRBV3-2) and TRBJ2-1; D is uncertain. CDR1 is LGHDT and CDR2 is YNNKEL in the germline V gene (reference sequence). The CDR3 has 15 amino acids. The germline V and J ends were trimmed by 0 bases and 5 bases, with 11 bases remaining between them. The CDR3 sequence is CASSQEVAGHNEQFF. The CDR3 DNA is TGTGCCAGCAGCCAAGAGGTAGCAGGCCACAATGAGCAGTTCTTC.

This clone was seen only once. The V and J genes are TRBV6-5 and TRBJ2-7, with 7 nucleotides matching TRBD2. The germline CDR1 and CDR2 sequences are MNHEY and SVGAGI. The V and J ends lost 7 bases and 7 bases, in that order; junction bases with no gene match: 16. The CDR3 loop spans 15 amino acids. CDR3 loop: CASTATSDSLKEQYF. The CDR3 nucleotides are TGTGCCAGCACCGCTACTAGCGACAGCCTTAAAGAGCAGTACTTC.

The V gene is TRBV27, the J gene TRBJ2-7, with TRBD1 matching over 7 bases. V was pared by 5 bases and J by 2 bases, with 9 bases of the junction left unmatched. Germline CDR1 is MNHEY and CDR2 is SMNVEV (reference sequence). The CDR3 consists of 15 residues. The CDR3 DNA reads as TGTGCCAGCAGTCCACAGGGGCCCGGTACCTACGAGCAGTACTTC. Its translation is CASSPQGPGTYEQYF.